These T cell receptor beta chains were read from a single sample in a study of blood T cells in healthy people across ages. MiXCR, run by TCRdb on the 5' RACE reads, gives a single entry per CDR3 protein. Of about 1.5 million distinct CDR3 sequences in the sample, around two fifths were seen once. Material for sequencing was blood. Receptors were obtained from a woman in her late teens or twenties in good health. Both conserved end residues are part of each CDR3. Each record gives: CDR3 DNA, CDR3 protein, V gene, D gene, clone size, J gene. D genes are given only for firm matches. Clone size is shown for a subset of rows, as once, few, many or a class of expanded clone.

DNA: TGTGCCAGCAGTGAAGGGTTCCAGGGTCGGGGCAATGAGCAGTACTTC
CDR3: CASSEGFQGRGNEQYF
V: TRBV6-1
D: .
size: .
J: TRBJ2-5

DNA: TGTGCCACCCGGACTTCTACTGGGGCAGATACGCAGTATTTT
CDR3: CATRTSTGADTQYF
V: TRBV10-3
D: .
size: .
J: TRBJ2-3

DNA: TGTGCCACCAGTGATTTGAGGAAGGGGCAAGAGACCCAGTACTTC
CDR3: CATSDLRKGQETQYF
V: TRBV24-1
D: .
size: .
J: TRBJ2-5

DNA: TGCAGTGCTATACAGGGGGTCGTGGGAGAGACCCAGTACTTC
CDR3: CSAIQGVVGETQYF
V: TRBV20-1
D: TRBD1
size: .
J: TRBJ2-5

DNA: TGTGCCAGCAACGGGTACCCATCTGAGCCCCAGCATTTT
CDR3: CASNGYPSEPQHF
V: TRBV12-3/TRBV12-4
D: .
size: few
J: TRBJ1-5

DNA: TGTGCCAGCGGGAAGACAGGGGGCTACGAGCAGTACTTC
CDR3: CASGKTGGYEQYF
V: TRBV6-1
D: TRBD1
size: few
J: TRBJ2-7

DNA: TGCGCCAGCAGCTTAGCGGGGGCGAACCAAGAGACCCAGTACTTC
CDR3: CASSLAGANQETQYF
V: TRBV5-1
D: TRBD2
size: many
J: TRBJ2-5

DNA: TGTGCCAGCAGTGGGAGAGCCCAGAACACTGAAGCTTTCTTT
CDR3: CASSGRAQNTEAFF
V: TRBV12-3/TRBV12-4
D: .
size: few
J: TRBJ1-1

DNA: TGCAGCGTTTCCTCGGTACAGGAGAGCTCCTACGAGCAGTACTTC
CDR3: CSVSSVQESSYEQYF
V: TRBV29-1
D: .
size: many
J: TRBJ2-7

DNA: TGTGCCAGCAGTTATGGCAGTGCCTACAATGAGCAGTTCTTC
CDR3: CASSYGSAYNEQFF
V: TRBV12-3/TRBV12-4
D: .
size: .
J: TRBJ2-1

DNA: TGTGCCAGCAGGACAGACAATGAGCAGTTCTTC
CDR3: CASRTDNEQFF
V: TRBV3-1
D: .
size: .
J: TRBJ2-1

DNA: TGTGCCATCAGTGAATGGGGGAAGCATGAGCAGTTCTTC
CDR3: CAISEWGKHEQFF
V: TRBV10-3
D: .
size: .
J: TRBJ2-1

DNA: TGTGCTAGTGGTTTGTTAGCGGGGGCTAACAATGAGCAGTTCTTT
CDR3: CASGLLAGANNEQFF
V: TRBV12-5
D: TRBD2
size: .
J: TRBJ2-1

DNA: TGTGCCAGCAGTCCGGGGGGTTTTGAGACCCAGTACTTC
CDR3: CASSPGGFETQYF
V: TRBV12-3/TRBV12-4
D: TRBD2
size: many
J: TRBJ2-5

DNA: TGTGCCAGCGGACGGGACAGGGGCACAGATACGCAGTATTTT
CDR3: CASGRDRGTDTQYF
V: TRBV2
D: TRBD1
size: .
J: TRBJ2-3

DNA: TGTGCCGTCACGCTACAGGGGGCCGGCTACACCTTC
CDR3: CAVTLQGAGYTF
V: TRBV2
D: TRBD1
size: few
J: TRBJ1-2

DNA: TGTGCCAGCAGCCCGTCCCTCAATGAGCAGTTCTTC
CDR3: CASSPSLNEQFF
V: TRBV7-2
D: .
size: many
J: TRBJ2-1

DNA: TGTGCCAGCAGTTACCGGAGCAGGGACATGGATGGCTACACCTTC
CDR3: CASSYRSRDMDGYTF
V: TRBV6-5
D: .
size: .
J: TRBJ1-2

DNA: TGTGCCAGCAGCTTTAGAGGGGGCACCCAGTACTTC
CDR3: CASSFRGGTQYF
V: TRBV7-2
D: TRBD1
size: .
J: TRBJ2-5

DNA: TGTGCCAGCAGCTTGGACCAGGGGAGTCCAGATACGCAGTATTTT
CDR3: CASSLDQGSPDTQYF
V: TRBV7-9
D: .
size: few
J: TRBJ2-3

DNA: TGCGGGGGGGGAGGCATGAACACTGAAGCTTTCTTT
CDR3: CGGGGMNTEAFF
V: TRBV20-1
D: .
size: few
J: TRBJ1-1

DNA: TGTGCCAGCAAGACGGCAGAATCAGGCGAGCAGTACTTC
CDR3: CASKTAESGEQYF
V: TRBV5-6
D: .
size: .
J: TRBJ2-7

DNA: TGTGCCAGCAGTGGACAACGGGGCGTTGATGGCTACACCTTC
CDR3: CASSGQRGVDGYTF
V: TRBV2
D: .
size: .
J: TRBJ1-2

DNA: TGTGCCAGCAGTGTTGGCGGGGAGCTGTTTTTT
CDR3: CASSVGGELFF
V: TRBV2
D: .
size: few
J: TRBJ2-2

DNA: TGCAGTGCTAGAGATAAGGGGCGGGGAAACACTGAAGCTTTCTTT
CDR3: CSARDKGRGNTEAFF
V: TRBV20-1
D: .
size: .
J: TRBJ1-1

DNA: TGTGCCAGCAGCCTGGGACAGGGGGTTTTCCATGAGCAGTTCTTC
CDR3: CASSLGQGVFHEQFF
V: TRBV3-1
D: TRBD1
size: many
J: TRBJ2-1

DNA: TGCGGGGGCGACAGGGGGAATGAGCAGTTCTTC
CDR3: CGGDRGNEQFF
V: TRBV29-1
D: TRBD1
size: few
J: TRBJ2-1

DNA: TGTGCCAGCAGTTACTCGTCACGGGGTCCGTTCACTGAAGCTTTCTTT
CDR3: CASSYSSRGPFTEAFF
V: TRBV6-6
D: .
size: .
J: TRBJ1-1

DNA: TGTGCCAGCAGTTTGGGCCCGGGGACTAACTATGGCTACACCTTC
CDR3: CASSLGPGTNYGYTF
V: TRBV27
D: .
size: once
J: TRBJ1-2

DNA: TGTGTCAGCAGCAAAGGCGACAGCATCGGCCACGAGCAGTACTTC
CDR3: CVSSKGDSIGHEQYF
V: TRBV21-1
D: .
size: .
J: TRBJ2-7

DNA: TGCGCCAGCAGTCTTTTGGCGGGGGGGCCCCTCCACAATGAGCAGTACTTC
CDR3: CASSLLAGGPLHNEQYF
V: TRBV5-1
D: TRBD2
size: once
J: TRBJ2-7

DNA: TGCGCCAGCAGCTCCGGGACAGGGGATGCCGAGCAGTACTTC
CDR3: CASSSGTGDAEQYF
V: TRBV5-1
D: TRBD1
size: .
J: TRBJ2-7

DNA: TGTGCCAGCACAGCGGACAGACAAGAGACCCAGTACTTC
CDR3: CASTADRQETQYF
V: TRBV2
D: .
size: .
J: TRBJ2-5

DNA: TGTGCTAGCAGGGGGCATGTCTATGGCTACACCTTC
CDR3: CASRGHVYGYTF
V: TRBV3-1
D: TRBD1
size: .
J: TRBJ1-2

DNA: TGTGCCAGCAGCTTGGACCTAGGACCTTACAATGAGCAGTACTTC
CDR3: CASSLDLGPYNEQYF
V: TRBV7-2
D: .
size: .
J: TRBJ2-5

DNA: TGTGCCAGCAGCCAAGTTCTAGCGCGGGATGAGCAGTTCTTC
CDR3: CASSQVLARDEQFF
V: TRBV3-1
D: .
size: few
J: TRBJ2-1

DNA: TGCAGTGCTAGTTTATGGGAGGGCGAGCAGTACTTC
CDR3: CSASLWEGEQYF
V: TRBV20-1
D: TRBD2
size: .
J: TRBJ2-7

DNA: TGTGCCAGCAGCCACAAGGGGGAGCTGTTTTTT
CDR3: CASSHKGELFF
V: TRBV12-3/TRBV12-4
D: .
size: .
J: TRBJ2-2